This T cell receptor beta chain was captured by sequencing in a study of CD8+ T cells in alopecia areata. cDNA prepared by RNA extraction and subsequent reverse transcription served as the template for sequencing. Measured with immunoSEQ multiplex PCR; TCRdb has only the in-frame clones, and not every one. The sample contains around 180,000 clones, around 64% of which appear only once. Treatment given: oral pan-JAK inhibitor, 5-10 mg twice daily. Alopecia areata patients provided lesional scalp punch biopsies and peripheral blood, both collected for the study. This CDR3 comprises 13 residues. Germline V CDR1 and CDR2: SGHTA, FQGNSA. Trimming took off 5 bases at V and 10 bases at J, with 17 bases between the two ends. Study-wide results and limits: Sequences from scalp samples also cover resident alphabeta T cells of normal skin.

A note on this clone: Its antigen is unknown.

This chain connects TRBV7-2 to TRBJ1-1; perhaps TRBD1 as D (5 bases). The material was CD4+ T cells sorted from blood, obtained between weeks 49 and 50, from a patient treated with tofacitinib. The receptor was derived from a human donor with alopecia areata. The CDR3 sequence: CASSQVIEGRAFF. In nucleotides, the CDR3 is TGTGCCAGCAGCCAGGTGATTGAGGGGCGAGCTTTCTTT.